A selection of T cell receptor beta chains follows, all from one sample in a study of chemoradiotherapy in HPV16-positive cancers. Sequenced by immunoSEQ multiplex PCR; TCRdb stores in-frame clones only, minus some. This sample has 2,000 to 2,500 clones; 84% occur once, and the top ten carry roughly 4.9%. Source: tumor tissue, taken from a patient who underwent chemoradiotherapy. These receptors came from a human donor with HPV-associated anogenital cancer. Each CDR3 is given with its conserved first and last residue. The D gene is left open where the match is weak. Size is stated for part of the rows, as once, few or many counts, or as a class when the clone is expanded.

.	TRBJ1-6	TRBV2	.	CASSEVRWRGPSPYNSPLHF	TGTGCCAGCAGTGAAGTAAGGTGGCGAGGCCCTAGCCCCTATAATTCACCCCTCCACTTT
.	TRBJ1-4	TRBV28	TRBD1	CASSLKGQGSEKLFF	TGTGCCAGCAGTTTGAAGGGACAGGGGAGTGAAAAACTGTTTTTT
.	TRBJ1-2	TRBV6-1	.	CASSERHLYGYTF	TGTGCCAGCAGTGAAAGACACCTCTATGGCTACACCTTC
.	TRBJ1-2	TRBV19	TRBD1	CASSRDRVNYGYTF	TGTGCCAGTAGTCGAGACAGGGTCAACTATGGCTACACCTTC
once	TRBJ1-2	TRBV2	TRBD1	CASRPLRGGLGGYTF	TGTGCCAGCAGACCCCTTAGAGGGGGCTTAGGTGGCTACACCTTC
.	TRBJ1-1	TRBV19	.	CASSSRQVRNTEAFF	TGTGCCAGTAGTTCACGACAGGTGCGGAACACTGAAGCTTTCTTT
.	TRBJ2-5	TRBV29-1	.	CSVRIGGQGETQYF	TGCAGCGTTAGGATTGGGGGGCAGGGAGAGACCCAGTACTTC
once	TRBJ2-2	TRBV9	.	CASSVAGGNTGELFF	TGTGCCAGCAGCGTAGCCGGGGGGAACACCGGGGAGCTGTTTTTT
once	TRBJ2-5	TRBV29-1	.	CSVEVGRGETQYF	TGCAGCGTTGAAGTGGGTCGCGGGGAGACCCAGTACTTC
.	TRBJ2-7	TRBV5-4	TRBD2	CASSPGREGYEQYF	TGTGCCAGCAGCCCGGGGAGGGAGGGATACGAGCAGTACTTC
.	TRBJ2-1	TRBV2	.	CASRLYNEQFF	TGTGCCAGCAGGCTCTACAATGAGCAGTTCTTC
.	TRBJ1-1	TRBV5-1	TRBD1	CASSLSGTGNAGTEAFF	TGCGCCAGCAGCTTGAGCGGGACAGGGAACGCGGGCACTGAAGCTTTCTTT
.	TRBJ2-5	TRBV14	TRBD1	CASSQFQGAVTQYF	TGTGCCAGCAGCCAGTTTCAGGGGGCTGTGACCCAGTACTTC
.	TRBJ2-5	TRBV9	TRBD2	CASSVVAGRQETQYF	TGTGCCAGCAGCGTAGTAGCGGGACGTCAAGAGACCCAGTACTTC
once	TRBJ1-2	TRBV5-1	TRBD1	CASSSLVKGGRDGYTF	TGCGCCAGCAGCTCTTTGGTGAAAGGGGGCAGAGATGGCTACACCTTC
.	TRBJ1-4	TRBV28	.	CASSSARTRDEKLFF	TGTGCCAGCAGTTCTGCCCGGACACGGGATGAAAAACTGTTTTTT
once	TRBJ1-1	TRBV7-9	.	CASSLTRDTEAFF	TGTGCCAGCAGCCTTACTCGGGACACTGAAGCTTTCTTT
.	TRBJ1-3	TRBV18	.	CASSHRGASSGNTIYF	TGTGCCAGCTCACATAGGGGCGCGAGCTCTGGAAACACCATATATTTT
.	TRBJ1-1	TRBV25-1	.	CASSEFGNTEAFF	TGTGCCAGCAGTGAATTTGGGAACACTGAAGCTTTCTTT
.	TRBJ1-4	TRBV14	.	CASSQDPTGVGEKLFF	TGTGCCAGCAGCCAAGATCCCACGGGGGTCGGGGAAAAACTGTTTTTT
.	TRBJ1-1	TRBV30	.	CAWSGQNTEAFF	TGTGCCTGGAGTGGCCAGAACACTGAAGCTTTCTTT
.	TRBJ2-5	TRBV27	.	CASSVGRGETQYF	TGTGCCAGCAGTGTCGGACGGGGAGAGACCCAGTACTTC
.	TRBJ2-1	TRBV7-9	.	CASSLASSEQFF	TGTGCCAGCAGCTTGGCTAGTAGTGAGCAGTTCTTC
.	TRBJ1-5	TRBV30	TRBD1	CAWRERQGSNQPQHF	TGTGCCTGGAGAGAGAGACAGGGGAGCAATCAGCCCCAGCATTTT
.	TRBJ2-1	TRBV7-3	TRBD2	CASSLREGEQFF	TGTGCCAGCAGCTTAAGGGAGGGTGAGCAGTTCTTC
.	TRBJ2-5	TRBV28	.	CASSSGRETQYF	TGTGCCAGCAGCTCAGGGAGGGAGACCCAGTACTTC
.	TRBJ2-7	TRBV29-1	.	CSVGGAEQYF	TGCAGCGTTGGGGGGGCGGAGCAGTACTTC
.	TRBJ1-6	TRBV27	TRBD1	CASSMGEDRGSYNSPLHF	TGTGCCAGCAGTATGGGTGAAGACAGGGGCTCCTATAATTCACCCCTCCACTTT
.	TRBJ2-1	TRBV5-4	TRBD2	CASSSQRGSGASHEQFF	TGTGCCAGCAGCTCCCAACGGGGGAGCGGGGCCTCCCATGAGCAGTTCTTC
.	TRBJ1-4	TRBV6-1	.	CASSPEVDEKLFF	TGTGCCAGCAGTCCAGAGGTGGATGAAAAACTGTTTTTT